This T cell receptor beta chain was sequenced for a study of T cell clusters in autoimmune cytopenias. For the study at large: The median distinct TRB clonotype count was approximately 2,500 per sample, from a median around 50,000 reads.

TRB was amplified from roughly 250 ng of peripheral blood genomic DNA per sample. On this clonotype itself: The antigen is not known.

Study-level points and caveats: TRB repertoire shifts in secondary cytopenia and chronic lymphocytic leukemia mostly reflected lymphoma, not autoimmunity. Primary autoimmune cytopenia patients seemingly lacked the physiological T cell clusters found in healthy donors.

Germline V lookup: CDR1 KGHSH, CDR2 LQKENI. The CDR3 contains 14 residues. Multiplex touch-down PCR amplified TRB using TRB-A and TRB-B pools in one tube. TCRdb reworked the multiplex PCR reads into one entry per CDR3 protein, no DNA. The sample includes some 13,000 distinct CDR3 sequences. This rearrangement joins TRBV18 to TRBJ2-5. This receptor was taken from a human donor with an autoimmune cytopenia or autoimmune hepatitis (not recorded which). The sequencing input was peripheral blood. The CDR3 loop is CASSPLPNQETQYF.